The TCR beta chain described here comes from a study of T cells in narcolepsy. Using immunoSEQ multiplex PCR, the repertoire was profiled, and TCRdb retains in-frame clones only, with some absent. This sample has some 30,000 clones, with roughly three quarters found just once. This clonotype was obtained from a human donor in good health. Input material: memory (CD45RA-) CD4+ T cells from blood.

The CDR3 region has the DNA TGTGCCAGCAGCCTAAGGACTAGCGGGAGCTACGAGCAGTACTTC. The encoded protein is CASSLRTSGSYEQYF. V is TRBV7-2 and J is TRBJ2-5, with 13 bases matching TRBD2. The DNA end is a closer match to TRBJ2-7, so the J assignment may be wrong. Germline CDR1 and CDR2: SGHTA and FQGNSA. The CDR3 has 15 residues.